The text below deals with one TCR beta chain. Libraries were prepared by immunoSEQ multiplex PCR; TCRdb keeps only in-frame clonotypes and omits some of them. The sample lists approximately 110,000 clones, approximately 90% occurring once. The source of the sample is a study of control samples from healthy donors and cancer patients. Germline trimming cut 4 bases from V and 3 bases from J; bases unmatched to any gene: 9. Germline CDR1 and CDR2: SGHVS and FNYEAQ. The CDR3 is 16 residues long. The chain uses TRBV7-6 and TRBJ2-3; 8 bases match TRBD1. The TCR sequence derives from a human donor in good health. The donor label of this sample is uncertain. Sequenced: blood. The CDR3 nucleotides read TGTGCCAGCAGCTCCTCAACAGGGGGATTGACAGATACGCAGTATTTT. Its protein is CASSSSTGGLTDTQYF.